The clone carrying this T cell receptor (beta chain) was counted once. Its antigen is undetermined. Researchers amplified the TCR beta CDR3 regions from RNA transcripts. A first-round RT-PCR of the TCR CDR3 used the HTBI primer set. TCRdb independently ran MiXCR on the multiplex PCR reads; one entry per CDR3 protein. The sample has about 840,000 distinct CDR3 sequences; more than 30% are singletons. The data were obtained in a study of T cells in Graves' hyperthyroidism and ophthalmopathy. This CDR3 spans 13 amino acids. Trimming removed 3 bases from V and 8 bases from J, with 13 bases in between. Germline V gives CDR1 SNHLY, CDR2 FYNNEI. Study-level results: Ophthalmopathy prediction by the model preceded onset by a median roughly 6 months. Appearing also in blood were most of the thyroid clonotypes expanded above 0.001.

The sample was blood. The receptor was isolated from a man younger than 35 with Graves' hyperthyroidism. The gene calls are TRBV2 and TRBJ1-2; maybe TRBD1 (5 bases). The CDR3 loop reads CASSEGWGDGYTF. The CDR3 DNA is TGTGCCAGCAGTGAGGGTTGGGGGGACGGCTACACCTTC.